The 2 T cell receptor beta chains below were found in one sample sequenced in a study of T-cell reconstitution after alpha-beta-depleted transplantation in children. Preparation of the TCRbeta library used unique molecular identifiers. TCRdb ran MiXCR on the PCR reads and lists one entry per CDR3 protein. The sample carries some 260,000 distinct CDR3 sequences, about 24% recorded once. The sample was PBMCs, mostly from graft donor cells, taken 360 days after TCRalphabeta/CD19-depleted stem cell transplant. These receptors all come from a female patient aged 2-9 years who had a stem cell transplant for congenital amegakaryocytic thrombocytopenia, so the T cells may come from the graft donor.

This clonotype was picked up a small number of times. The rearrangement joins TRBV5-4 to TRBJ2-5; D uncertain. Looked up from germline, CDR1 is SGHNT and CDR2 is YYREEE (reference sequence). This CDR3 has 13 residues. V gave up 1 base and J gave up 0 bases, with 4 bases separating them. The CDR3 sequence: CASSLRYQETQYF. The CDR3 nucleotides read TGTGCCAGCAGCTTGCGGTACCAAGAGACCCAGTACTTC.

The chain has TRBV6-5 and TRBJ2-4; D possibly matches TRBD1 or TRBD2 (5 bases each). Per the germline V gene, CDR1 is MNHEY and CDR2 is SVGAGI. The ends were cut back, 0 bases at V and 0 bases at J, with 9 bases in the middle. The CDR3 is 16 amino acids. CDR3 in DNA: TGTGCCAGCAGTTACTCGATGGGGGTAGCCAAAAACATTCAGTACTTC. It codes for CASSYSMGVAKNIQYF.